Detailed here is one TCR beta chain. In the original analysis: Reference gene primer amplification gave estimated nucleated cell counts. Sequencing was performed with immunoSEQ multiplex PCR; in TCRdb, only in-frame clones are kept and a portion is missing. Clone size and V and J calls were adopted from that table, with D and trimming inferred from the DNA. The repertoire consists of over 95,000 clones, with roughly 84% occurring once and the leading ten covering roughly a sixth. The entry originates in a study of blood T cell repertoires in COVID-19. Study overall: Donors in the United States, Italy and Spain gave samples during acute or convalescent COVID-19. The analysed material was cDNA or gDNA that came from T cells, B-cell-depleted T cells, or PBMCs.

There are 14 residues in the CDR3. Deletions cut 5 bases from V and 0 bases from J, with 9 bases between. Germline V gives CDR1 SGHRS, CDR2 YFSETQ. Sequenced: peripheral blood. The J gene is TRBJ2-1, the V gene TRBV5-1; D gene ambiguous. The TCR sequence derives from a woman aged 55-69 years with acute or convalescent COVID-19. CDR3 bases: TGCGCCAGCAGTCTTAGTTCCTCCTACAATGAGCAGTTCTTC. Protein product: CASSLSSSYNEQFF.